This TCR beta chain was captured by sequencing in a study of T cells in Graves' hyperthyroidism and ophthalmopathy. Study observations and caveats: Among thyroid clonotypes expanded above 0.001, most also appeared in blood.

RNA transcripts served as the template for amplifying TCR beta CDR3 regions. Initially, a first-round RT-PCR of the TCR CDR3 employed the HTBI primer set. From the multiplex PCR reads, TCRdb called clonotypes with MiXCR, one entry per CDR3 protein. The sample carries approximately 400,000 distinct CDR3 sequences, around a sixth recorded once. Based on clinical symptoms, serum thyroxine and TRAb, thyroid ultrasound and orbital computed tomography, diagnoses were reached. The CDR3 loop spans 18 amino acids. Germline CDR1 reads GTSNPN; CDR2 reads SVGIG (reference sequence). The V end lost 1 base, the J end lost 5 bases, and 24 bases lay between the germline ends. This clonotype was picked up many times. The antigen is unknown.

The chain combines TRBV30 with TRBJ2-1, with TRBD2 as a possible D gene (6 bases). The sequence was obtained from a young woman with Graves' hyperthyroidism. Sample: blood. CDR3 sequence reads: CAWSDDSEEGYRHNEQFF. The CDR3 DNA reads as TGTGCCTGGAGTGACGACAGCGAGGAGGGCTACCGGCACAATGAGCAGTTCTTC.